One sample yielded the 15 T cell receptor beta chains listed below, sequenced in a study of PD-1 blockade in classical Hodgkin lymphoma. Generated by immunoSEQ multiplex PCR, the TCRdb table keeps only in-frame clones and is missing some. The repertoire holds roughly 55,000 clones, with 81% as singletons. There was relapse after autologous stem cell transplantation in every patient, and there was variation in brentuximab vedotin exposure. The sample consisted of peripheral blood mononuclear cells (PBMCs), taken at baseline. These receptors all stem from a human donor with classical Hodgkin lymphoma.

To note about this clone: The germline gene is not matched at one end of the junction; a read error may be the cause. CDR3 coding DNA: TGCGCCAGCAGCTCAACAGCATGGACGGTCTTC. This encodes CASSSTAWTVF. V is TRBV5-1 and J is TRBJ1-2; D is unresolved. The CDR3 consists of 11 residues. Germline V gene lookup returns CDR1 SGHRS and CDR2 YFSETQ.

This CDR3 is CASSLVDSSYGYTF. In DNA, the CDR3 is TGTGCCAGCAGCTTGGTAGACAGCTCCTATGGCTACACCTTC. The V and J genes are TRBV5-6 and TRBJ1-2; a possible D gene is TRBD1 (5 bases). The CDR3 consists of 14 residues. Germline V gene data show CDR1 as SGHDT and CDR2 as YYEEEE. Between the trimmed V and J ends, which lost 0 bases and 4 bases, there was a span of 10 bases.

This chain links TRBV9 with TRBJ2-3, with D hard to call. The ends were cut back, 2 bases at V and 1 base at J, with 2 bases in the middle. This CDR3 spans 12 amino acids. Germline-derived CDR1 and CDR2 are SGDLS and YYNGEE. The CDR3 sequence: CASSVGTDTQYF. CDR3 DNA: TGTGCCAGCAGCGTCGGCACAGATACGCAGTATTTT.

This clone was found a few times. The gene calls are TRBV10-3 and TRBJ2-4; D possibly uses TRBD1 or TRBD2 (5 bases each). The germline V gene encodes CDR1 ENHRY and CDR2 SYGVKD. The germline V and J ends were trimmed by 6 bases and 0 bases, with 24 bases remaining between them. The CDR3 is made up of 19 amino acids. The DNA of the CDR3 is TGTGCCATCAGGAGCTCCGGGACCCCTGCGCCAGGAGCCAAAAACATTCAGTACTTC. The encoded protein is CAIRSSGTPAPGAKNIQYF.

The V call is TRBV13, the J call TRBJ2-5, with TRBD2 matching 10 bases. V was pared by 5 bases and J by 4 bases, with 4 bases of the junction left unmatched. The germline V gene encodes CDR1 PRHDT and CDR2 FYEKMQ (reference sequence). The CDR3 extends over 14 amino acids. The CDR3 nucleotides read TGTGCCAGCAGCATGAGGACTAGCGGAGAGACCCAGTACTTC. This sequence encodes CASSMRTSGETQYF.

The chain recombines TRBV7-9 with TRBJ2-7, with D possibly TRBD2 on 6 matching bases. Trimming removed 5 bases at V and 6 bases at J, with 14 bases between. The CDR3 covers 13 residues. Germline-derived CDR1 and CDR2 are SEHNR and FQNEAQ (reference sequence). The CDR3 reads CASSHRLESEQYV. CDR3 coding DNA: TGTGCCAGCAGCCATAGACTAGAATCCGAGCAGTACGTC.

The chain combines TRBV5-6 with TRBJ2-7, with 8 bases identical to TRBD2. This CDR3 is 14 amino acids long. Germline CDR1 is SGHDT and CDR2 is YYEEEE. V lost 0 bases, J lost 6 bases, and 5 bases stayed unmatched. DNA of the CDR3: TGTGCCAGCAGCTTGGTTCGGGAGGGCTCCGAGCAGTACTTC. Protein product: CASSLVREGSEQYF. Using reference TRBV5-6 and TRBJ2-7 for the parts outside the CDR3, the full variable domain is DAGVTQSPTHLIKTRGQQVTLRCSPKSGHDTVSWYQQALGQGPQFIFQYYEEEERQRGNFPDRFSGHQFPNYSSELNVNALLLGDSALYLCASSLVREGSEQYFGPGTRLTVT.

For the CDR3, the DNA is TGTGCCAGCACCTTGCAGGGGGCTGGGGCCAACGTCCTGACTTTC. Amino acid sequence: CASTLQGAGANVLTF. V is TRBV7-9 and J is TRBJ2-6, with 7 bases fitting TRBD1. The junction had 5 bases not matched to a gene; V was cut back by 7 bases and J by 2 bases. In germline, CDR1 is SEHNR, CDR2 FQNEAQ (reference sequence). The CDR3 contains 15 residues. The complete variable domain, with remaining parts taken from reference TRBV7-9 and TRBJ2-6, reads DTGVSQNPRHKITKRGQNVTFRCDPISEHNRLYWYRQTLGQGPEFLTYFQNEAQLEKSRLLSDRFSAERPKGSFSTLEIQRTEQGDSAMYLCASTLQGAGANVLTFGAGSRLTVL.

This chain connects TRBV10-3 to TRBJ2-7, with TRBD2 matching over 8 bases. The trim removed 3 bases at V and 5 bases at J, leaving 6 bases unmatched. The CDR3 length is 14 residues. CDR1 is ENHRY, CDR2 SYGVKD, per germline. The CDR3 spells CAISELSGSHEQYF. CDR3 DNA: TGTGCCATCAGTGAACTCAGCGGGAGCCACGAGCAGTACTTC.

The rearrangement uses TRBV9 and TRBJ1-2, with TRBD1 matching 9 bases. The CDR3 covers 15 residues. In germline, CDR1 is SGDLS, CDR2 YYNGEE. Trimming at V came to 0 bases and at J to 5 bases, leaving 5 bases not matched to a gene. The CDR3 spells CASSVAQDRGYGYTF. CDR3 nucleotides: TGTGCCAGCAGCGTAGCCCAGGACAGGGGATATGGCTACACCTTC. Complete variable domain (other parts from reference TRBV9 and TRBJ1-2): DSGVTQTPKHLITATGQRVTLRCSPRSGDLSVYWYQQSLDQGLQFLIQYYNGEERAKGNILERFSAQQFPDLHSELNLSSLELGDSALYFCASSVAQDRGYGYTFGSGTRLTVV.

The rearrangement uses TRBV18 and TRBJ2-5, with D unclear. This CDR3 has 12 residues. Trimming cost V 3 bases and J 5 bases, with 7 bases left between them. Germline-derived CDR1 and CDR2 are KGHSH and LQKENI. CDR3 in DNA: TGTGCCAGCTCACCCCAAGGGGAGACCCAGTACTTC. Protein product: CASSPQGETQYF.

The chain links TRBV19 to TRBJ1-5, with D possibly matching TRBD1 (5 bases). Germline V gene data show CDR1 as LNHDA and CDR2 as SQIVND (reference sequence). There are 15 residues in the CDR3. Trimming stripped 6 bases from V and 3 bases from J, with 15 bases between. The CDR3 sequence is CASRTLKTVNQPQHF. The CDR3 DNA is TGTGCCAGTAGGACACTAAAGACAGTCAATCAGCCCCAGCATTTT.

The chain joins TRBV10-3 to TRBJ1-1; 7 bases map to TRBD1. Trimming cost V 6 bases and J 4 bases; bases outside gene matches: 8. Per the germline V gene, CDR1 is ENHRY and CDR2 is SYGVKD. The CDR3 is 14 residues long. The CDR3 nucleotides read TGTGCCATCAGGGACCGACAGGGAGGCACTGAAGCTTTCTTT. The encoded protein is CAIRDRQGGTEAFF.

The chain employs TRBV7-9 and TRBJ2-7; 10 bases match TRBD1. The CDR3 has 18 residues. V lost 2 bases to trimming and J lost 0 bases; unmatched junction nucleotides: 10. Germline assignment: CDR1 SEHNR and CDR2 FQNEAQ (reference sequence). The DNA for the CDR3 is TGTGCCAGCAGCTTAACCCCGGGACAGGGGAGAAGCTCCTACGAGCAGTACTTC. Translated, it gives CASSLTPGQGRSSYEQYF.

This chain connects TRBV30 to TRBJ1-5; D remains ambiguous. Looked up from germline, CDR1 is GTSNPN and CDR2 is SVGIG (reference sequence). The germline V and J ends were trimmed by 2 bases and 0 bases, with 11 bases remaining between them. This CDR3 has 15 residues. CDR3 DNA sequence: TGTGCCTGGAGTCTCCGGGGTGCTAGCAATCAGCCCCAGCATTTT. Residues: CAWSLRGASNQPQHF.